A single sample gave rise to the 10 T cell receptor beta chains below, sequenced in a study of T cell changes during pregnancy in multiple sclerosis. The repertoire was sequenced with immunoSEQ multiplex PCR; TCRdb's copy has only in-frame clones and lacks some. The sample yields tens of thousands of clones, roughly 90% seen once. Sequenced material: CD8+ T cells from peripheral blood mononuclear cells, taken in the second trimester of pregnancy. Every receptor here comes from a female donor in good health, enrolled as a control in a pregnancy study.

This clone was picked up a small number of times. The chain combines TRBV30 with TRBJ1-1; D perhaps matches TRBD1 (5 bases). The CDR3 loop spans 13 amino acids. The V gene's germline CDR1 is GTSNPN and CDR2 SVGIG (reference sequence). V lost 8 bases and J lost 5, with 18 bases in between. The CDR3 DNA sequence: TGTGCCGGACACCCAGGAAGATTGACTGAAGCTTTCTTT. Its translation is CAGHPGRLTEAFF.

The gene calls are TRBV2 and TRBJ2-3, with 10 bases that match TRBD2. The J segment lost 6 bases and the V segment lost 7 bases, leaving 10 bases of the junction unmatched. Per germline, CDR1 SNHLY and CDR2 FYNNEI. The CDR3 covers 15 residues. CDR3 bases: TGTGCCAGCACCCCAAGGACTAGCGGCGGGGATACGCAGTATTTT. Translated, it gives CASTPRTSGGDTQYF.

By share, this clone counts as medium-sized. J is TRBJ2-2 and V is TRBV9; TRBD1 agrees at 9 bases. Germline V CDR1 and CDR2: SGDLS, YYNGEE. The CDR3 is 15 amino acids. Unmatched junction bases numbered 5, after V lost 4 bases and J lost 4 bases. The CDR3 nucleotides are TGTGCCAGCAGCCCCGAGACAGGGGGCACCGGGGAGCTGTTTTTT. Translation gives CASSPETGGTGELFF. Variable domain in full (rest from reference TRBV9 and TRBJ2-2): DSGVTQTPKHLITATGQRVTLRCSPRSGDLSVYWYQQSLDQGLQFLIQYYNGEERAKGNILERFSAQQFPDLHSELNLSSLELGDSALYFCASSPETGGTGELFFGEGSRLTVL.

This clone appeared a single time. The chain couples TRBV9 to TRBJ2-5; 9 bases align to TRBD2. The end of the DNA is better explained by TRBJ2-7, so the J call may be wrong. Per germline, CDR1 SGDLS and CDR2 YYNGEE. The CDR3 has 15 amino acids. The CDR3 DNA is TGTGCCAGCAGCGTAGACGCGGGAGGGGCTTACGAGCAGTACTTC. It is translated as CASSVDAGGAYEQYF.

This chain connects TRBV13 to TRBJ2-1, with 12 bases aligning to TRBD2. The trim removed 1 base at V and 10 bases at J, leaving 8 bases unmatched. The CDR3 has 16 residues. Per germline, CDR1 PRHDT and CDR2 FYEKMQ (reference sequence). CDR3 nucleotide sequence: TGTGCCAGCAGCTTAGAAACTAGCGGGGGGCTAAGGGAGCAGTTCTTC. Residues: CASSLETSGGLREQFF.

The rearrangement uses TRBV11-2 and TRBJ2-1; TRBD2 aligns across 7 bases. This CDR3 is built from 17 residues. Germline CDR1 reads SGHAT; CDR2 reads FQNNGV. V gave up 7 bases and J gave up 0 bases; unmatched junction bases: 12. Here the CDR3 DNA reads TGTGCCAGCACCAATCCCATCGGGGGGAGCTCCTACAATGAGCAGTTCTTC. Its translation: CASTNPIGGSSYNEQFF.

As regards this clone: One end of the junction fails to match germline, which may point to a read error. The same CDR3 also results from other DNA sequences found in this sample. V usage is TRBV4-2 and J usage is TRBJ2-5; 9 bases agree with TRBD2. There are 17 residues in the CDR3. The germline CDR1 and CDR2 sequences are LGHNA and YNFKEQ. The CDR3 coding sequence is TGTGCCAGTAGCCAAGAAAAGGGAGCGGGGGGTCGGGAGACCCAGTACTTC. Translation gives CASSQEKGAGGRETQYF.

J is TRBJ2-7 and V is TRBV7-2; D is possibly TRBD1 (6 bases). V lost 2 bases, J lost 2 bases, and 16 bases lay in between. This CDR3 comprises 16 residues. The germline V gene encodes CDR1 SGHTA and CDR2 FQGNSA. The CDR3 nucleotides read TGTGCCAGCAGCTTATCCAGGGGCGGTCGTGCCTACGAGCAGTACTTC. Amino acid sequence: CASSLSRGGRAYEQYF.

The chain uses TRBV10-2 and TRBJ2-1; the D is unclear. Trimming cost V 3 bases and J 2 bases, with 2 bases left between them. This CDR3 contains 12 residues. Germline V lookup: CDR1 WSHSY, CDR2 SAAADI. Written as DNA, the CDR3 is TGCGCCAGCAGTGACACCTACAATGAGCAGTTCTTC. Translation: CASSDTYNEQFF.

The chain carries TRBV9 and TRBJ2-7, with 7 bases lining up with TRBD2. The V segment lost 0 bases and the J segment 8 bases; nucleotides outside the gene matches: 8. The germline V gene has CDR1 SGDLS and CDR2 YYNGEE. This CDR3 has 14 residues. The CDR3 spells CASSVGAGVFQQYF. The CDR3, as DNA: TGTGCCAGCAGCGTAGGGGCGGGAGTCTTTCAGCAGTACTTC.